This T cell receptor (beta chain) is drawn from a study of T cell responses to AZD1222 COVID-19 vaccine. The assay was immunoSEQ multiplex PCR, and TCRdb's table has in-frame clones only and misses some. The sample lists some 100,000 clones; approximately 90% were seen once. The germline CDR1 and CDR2 sequences are SNHLY and FYNNEI. Trimming cost V 2 bases and J 4 bases; bases outside gene matches: 4. The CDR3 extends over 15 amino acids. The V call is TRBV2, the J call TRBJ1-4; 7 bases align to TRBD1. The sequences come from peripheral blood, collected 28 days after the second AZD1222 dose. This receptor was obtained from an adult who received the AZD1222 COVID-19 vaccine. The CDR3 is CASSERGTDNEKLFF. CDR3 DNA: TGTGCCAGCAGTGAAAGGGGGACAGATAATGAAAAACTGTTTTTT.